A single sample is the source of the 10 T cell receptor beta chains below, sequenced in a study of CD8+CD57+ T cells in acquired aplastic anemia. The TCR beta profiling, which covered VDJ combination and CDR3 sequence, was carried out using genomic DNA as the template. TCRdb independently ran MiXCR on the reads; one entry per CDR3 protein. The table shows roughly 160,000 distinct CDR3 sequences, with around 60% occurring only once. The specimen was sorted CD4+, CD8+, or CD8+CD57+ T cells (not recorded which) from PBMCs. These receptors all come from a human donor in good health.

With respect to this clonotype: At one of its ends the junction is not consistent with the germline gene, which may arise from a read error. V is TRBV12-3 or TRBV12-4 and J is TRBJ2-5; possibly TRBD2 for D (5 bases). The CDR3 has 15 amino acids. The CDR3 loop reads CASSLDEGFLETQYF. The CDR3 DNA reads TGTGCCAGCAGCTTAGATGAGGGTTTCTTGGAGACCCAGTACTTC.

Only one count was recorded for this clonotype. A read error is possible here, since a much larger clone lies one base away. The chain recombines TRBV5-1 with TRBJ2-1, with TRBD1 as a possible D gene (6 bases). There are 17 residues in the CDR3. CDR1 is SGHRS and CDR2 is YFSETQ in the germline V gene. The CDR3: CASSWDTGKSSYNEQLF. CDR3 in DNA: TGCGCCAGCAGCTGGGACACGGGCAAGAGCTCCTACAATGAGCAGCTCTTC. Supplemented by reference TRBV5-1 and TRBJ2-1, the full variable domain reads KAGVTQTPRYLIKTRGQQVTLSCSPISGHRSVSWYQQTPGQGLQFLFEYFSETQRNKGNFPGRFSGRQFSNSRSEMNVSTLELGDSALYLCASSWDTGKSSYNEQLFGPGTRLTVL.

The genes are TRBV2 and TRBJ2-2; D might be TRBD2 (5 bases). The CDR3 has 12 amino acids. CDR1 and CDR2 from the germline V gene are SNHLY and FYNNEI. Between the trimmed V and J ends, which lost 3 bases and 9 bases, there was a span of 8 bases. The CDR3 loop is CASSEGARELFF. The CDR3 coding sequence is TGTGCCAGCAGTGAGGGAGCCAGGGAGCTGTTTTTT. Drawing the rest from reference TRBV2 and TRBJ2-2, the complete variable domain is EPEVTQTPSHQVTQMGQEVILRCVPISNHLYFYWYRQILGQKVEFLVSFYNNEISEKSEIFDDQFSVERPDGSNFTLKIRSTKLEDSAMYFCASSEGARELFFGEGSRLTVL.

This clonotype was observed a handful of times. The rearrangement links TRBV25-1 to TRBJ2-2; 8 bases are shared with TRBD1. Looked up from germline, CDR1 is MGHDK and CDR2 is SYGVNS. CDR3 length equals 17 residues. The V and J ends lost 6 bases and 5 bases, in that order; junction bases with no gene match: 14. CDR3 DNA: TGTGCCAGCAGCCAACGGGCAGGGGGCGCGAGGACCGGGGAGCTGTTTTTT. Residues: CASSQRAGGARTGELFF.

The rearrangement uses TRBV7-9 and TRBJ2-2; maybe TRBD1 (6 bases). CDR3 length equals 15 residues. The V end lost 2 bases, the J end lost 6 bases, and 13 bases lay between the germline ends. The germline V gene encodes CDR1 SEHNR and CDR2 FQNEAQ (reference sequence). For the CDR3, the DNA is TGTGCCAGCAGCTTACCACAGGGTCTCGCCGGGGAGCTGTTTTTT. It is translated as CASSLPQGLAGELFF. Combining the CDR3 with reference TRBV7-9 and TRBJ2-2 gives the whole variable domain DTGVSQNPRHKITKRGQNVTFRCDPISEHNRLYWYRQTLGQGPEFLTYFQNEAQLEKSRLLSDRFSAERPKGSFSTLEIQRTEQGDSAMYLCASSLPQGLAGELFFGEGSRLTVL.

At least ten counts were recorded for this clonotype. For the CDR3, the DNA is TGTGCCACCGCGACCCCATACCGCTCCGAGCAGTACTTC. It specifies CATATPYRSEQYF. J is TRBJ2-7 and V is TRBV19; D remains unclear. Germline-derived CDR1 and CDR2 are LNHDA and SQIVND (reference sequence). This CDR3 is built from 13 residues. Trimming left V 10 bases short and J 6 bases short, with 19 bases between.

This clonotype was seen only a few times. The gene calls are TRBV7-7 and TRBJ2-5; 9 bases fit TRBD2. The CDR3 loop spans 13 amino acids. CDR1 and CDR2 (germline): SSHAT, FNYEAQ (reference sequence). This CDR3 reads CASGAGGQETQYF. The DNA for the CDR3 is TGTGCTAGCGGGGCGGGGGGGCAAGAGACCCAGTACTTC.

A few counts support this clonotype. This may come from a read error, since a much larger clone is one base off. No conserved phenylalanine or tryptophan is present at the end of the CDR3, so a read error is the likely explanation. CDR3 residues: CSGVRAGELFL. The CDR3 bases are TGCAGCGGGGTAAGGGCCGGGGAGCTGTTTCTT. The V call is TRBV29-1, the J call TRBJ2-2; D uncertain. The CDR3 extends over 11 amino acids. CDR1 and CDR2 from the germline V gene are SQVTM and ANQGSEA. V dropped 7 bases and J dropped 6 bases, with 9 bases sitting between them.

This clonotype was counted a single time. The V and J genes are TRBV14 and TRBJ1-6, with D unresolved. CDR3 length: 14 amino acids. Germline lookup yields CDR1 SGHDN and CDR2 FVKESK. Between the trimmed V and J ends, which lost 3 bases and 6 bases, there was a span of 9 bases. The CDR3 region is CASSHGGLNSPLHF. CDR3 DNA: TGTGCCAGCAGCCACGGCGGGCTTAATTCACCCCTCCACTTT.

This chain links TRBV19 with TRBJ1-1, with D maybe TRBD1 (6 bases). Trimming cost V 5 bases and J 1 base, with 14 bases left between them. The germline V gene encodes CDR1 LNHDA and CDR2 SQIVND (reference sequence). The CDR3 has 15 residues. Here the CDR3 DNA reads TGTGCCAGTAGTGGTGGGGGGGCAGCGAACACTGAAGCTTTCTTT. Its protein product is CASSGGGAANTEAFF.